Below, one T cell receptor beta chain is given with its context. V gave up 2 bases and J gave up 0 bases, with 7 bases separating them. Germline V gene sequence: CDR1 LGHNT, CDR2 FRNRAP. This CDR3 is built from 14 residues. Methods used by the authors: Amplified reference gene primers provided the basis for estimating nucleated cell counts. The repertoire was sequenced with immunoSEQ multiplex PCR; TCRdb's copy has only in-frame clones and lacks some. V, J and clone size derive from that table, while D and trimming were established from the DNA sequence. The sample consists of fewer than 55,000 clones, 82% of them appearing once. The sample comes from a study of blood T cell repertoires in COVID-19. Study-level background: There were acute and convalescent COVID-19 samples, and they came from the United States, Italy and Spain. T cells, B-cell-depleted T cells, or PBMCs provided the cDNA or gDNA that served as material.

The sample taken for sequencing was peripheral blood. V is TRBV12-5 and J is TRBJ1-1; tentatively, D is TRBD1 (5 bases). The receptor was derived from a human donor with acute or convalescent COVID-19. The donor label of this sample is uncertain. CDR3 bases: TGTGCTAGTGGTTTGACGGGGGTGAACACTGAAGCTTTCTTT. Amino acid sequence: CASGLTGVNTEAFF.